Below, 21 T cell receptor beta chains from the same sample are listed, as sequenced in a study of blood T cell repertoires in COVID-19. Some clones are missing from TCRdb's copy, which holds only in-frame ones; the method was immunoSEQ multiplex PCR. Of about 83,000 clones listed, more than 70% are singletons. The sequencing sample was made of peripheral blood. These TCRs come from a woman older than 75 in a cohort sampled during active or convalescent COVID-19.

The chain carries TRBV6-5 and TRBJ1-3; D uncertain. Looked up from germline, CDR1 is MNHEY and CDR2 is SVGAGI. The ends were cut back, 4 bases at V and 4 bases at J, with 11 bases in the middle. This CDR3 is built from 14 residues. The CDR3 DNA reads TGTGCCAGCAGTTCCCCTGGCTTCGGAAACACCATATATTTT. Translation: CASSSPGFGNTIYF.

The CDR3 nucleotides are TGTGCCAGCAAATCCTCTAACTATGGCTACACCTTC. Amino acid sequence: CASKSSNYGYTF. This chain joins TRBV6-5 and TRBJ1-2; no reliable D call. Germline V gives CDR1 MNHEY, CDR2 SVGAGI. The CDR3 has 12 residues. Trimming took off 7 bases at V and 0 bases at J, with 6 bases between the two ends.

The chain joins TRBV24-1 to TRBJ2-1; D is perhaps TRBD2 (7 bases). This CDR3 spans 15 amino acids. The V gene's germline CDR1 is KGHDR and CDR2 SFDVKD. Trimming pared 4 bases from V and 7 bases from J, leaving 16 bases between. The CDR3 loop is CATSDPRGAKNEQFF. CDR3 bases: TGTGCCACCAGTGACCCCCGGGGGGCGAAAAATGAGCAGTTCTTC.

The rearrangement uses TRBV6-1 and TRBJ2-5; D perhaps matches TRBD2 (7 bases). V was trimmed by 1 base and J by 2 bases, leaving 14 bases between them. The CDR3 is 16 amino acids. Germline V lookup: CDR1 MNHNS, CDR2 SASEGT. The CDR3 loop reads CASSEGGGLKQETQYF. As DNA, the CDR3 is TGTGCCAGCAGTGAAGGCGGGGGCTTGAAGCAAGAGACCCAGTACTTC.

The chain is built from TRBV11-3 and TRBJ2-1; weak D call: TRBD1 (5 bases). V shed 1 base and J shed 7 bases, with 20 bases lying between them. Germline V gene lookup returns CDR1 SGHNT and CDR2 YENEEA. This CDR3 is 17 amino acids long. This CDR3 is CASSLGGIGADFNEQFF. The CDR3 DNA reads TGTGCCAGCAGCTTAGGGGGCATAGGGGCCGATTTTAATGAGCAGTTCTTC.

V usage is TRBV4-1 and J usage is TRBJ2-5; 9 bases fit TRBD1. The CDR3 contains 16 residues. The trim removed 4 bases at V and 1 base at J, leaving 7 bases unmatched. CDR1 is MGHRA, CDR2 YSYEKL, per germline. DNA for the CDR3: TGCGCCAGCAGCCCCTATCCGGACAGGGGCCAAGAGACCCAGTACTTC. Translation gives CASSPYPDRGQETQYF.

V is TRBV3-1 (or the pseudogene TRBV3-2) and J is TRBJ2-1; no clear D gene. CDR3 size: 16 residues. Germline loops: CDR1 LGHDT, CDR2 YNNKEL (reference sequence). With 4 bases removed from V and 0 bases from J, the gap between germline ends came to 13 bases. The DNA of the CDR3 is TGTGCCAGCAGCCCCGTAGTTCCAAGCTCCTACAATGAGCAGTTCTTC. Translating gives CASSPVVPSSYNEQFF.

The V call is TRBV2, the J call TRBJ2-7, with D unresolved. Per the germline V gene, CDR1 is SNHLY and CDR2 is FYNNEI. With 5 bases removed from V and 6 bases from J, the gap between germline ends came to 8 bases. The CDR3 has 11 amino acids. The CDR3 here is CASSILVEQYF. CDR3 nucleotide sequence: TGTGCCAGCAGTATTCTAGTCGAGCAGTACTTC.

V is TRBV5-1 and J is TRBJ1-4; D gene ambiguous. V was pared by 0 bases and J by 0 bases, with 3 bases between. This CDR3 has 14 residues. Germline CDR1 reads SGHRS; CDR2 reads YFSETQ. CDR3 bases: TGCGCCAGCAGCTTGGGAGCAACTAATGAAAAACTGTTTTTT. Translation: CASSLGATNEKLFF.

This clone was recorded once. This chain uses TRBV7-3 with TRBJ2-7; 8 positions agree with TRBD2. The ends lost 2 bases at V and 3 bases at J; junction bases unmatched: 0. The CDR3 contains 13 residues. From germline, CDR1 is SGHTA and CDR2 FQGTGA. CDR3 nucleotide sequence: TGTGCCAGCAGCTTAGCGGGAGGCTACGAGCAGTACGTC. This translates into CASSLAGGYEQYV.

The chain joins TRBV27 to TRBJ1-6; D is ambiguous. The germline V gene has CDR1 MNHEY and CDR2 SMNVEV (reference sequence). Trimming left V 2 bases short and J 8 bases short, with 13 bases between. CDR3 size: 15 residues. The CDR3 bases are TGTGCCAGCAGTTTAAGTGCGGCTGACGATTCACCCCTCCACTTT. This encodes CASSLSAADDSPLHF.

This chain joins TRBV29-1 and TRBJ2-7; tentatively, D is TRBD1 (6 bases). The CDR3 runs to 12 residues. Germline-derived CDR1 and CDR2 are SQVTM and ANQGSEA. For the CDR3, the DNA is TGCAGTCTTCGGACAGACTCCTACGAGCAGTACTTC. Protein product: CSLRTDSYEQYF.

The CDR3 region is CASSPHSTEAFF. DNA for the CDR3: TGTGCCAGCAGTCCTCACTCCACTGAAGCTTTCTTT. The chain employs TRBV28 and TRBJ1-1; D uncertain. CDR3 length: 12 amino acids. V lost 5 bases to trimming and J lost 4 bases, with 8 bases between them. Per germline, CDR1 MDHEN and CDR2 SYDVKM.

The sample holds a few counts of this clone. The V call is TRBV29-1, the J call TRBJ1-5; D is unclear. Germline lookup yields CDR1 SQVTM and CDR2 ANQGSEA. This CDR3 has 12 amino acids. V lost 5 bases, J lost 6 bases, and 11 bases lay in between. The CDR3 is CSVQEGFQPQHF. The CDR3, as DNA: TGCAGCGTTCAGGAGGGTTTTCAGCCCCAGCATTTT.

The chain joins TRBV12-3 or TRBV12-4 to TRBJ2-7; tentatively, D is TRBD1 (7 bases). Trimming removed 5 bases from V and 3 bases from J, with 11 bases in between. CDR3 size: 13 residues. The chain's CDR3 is CASSRQGGYEQYF. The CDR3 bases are TGTGCCAGCAGTCGACAGGGAGGCTACGAGCAGTACTTC.

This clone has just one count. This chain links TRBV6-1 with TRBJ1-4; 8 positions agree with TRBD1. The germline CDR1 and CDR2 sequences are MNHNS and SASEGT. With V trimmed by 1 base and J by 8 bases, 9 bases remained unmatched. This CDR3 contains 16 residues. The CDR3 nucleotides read TGTGCCAGCAGTGAAGGATCGACAGGGGCGAGAGAAAAACTGTTTTTT. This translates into CASSEGSTGAREKLFF.

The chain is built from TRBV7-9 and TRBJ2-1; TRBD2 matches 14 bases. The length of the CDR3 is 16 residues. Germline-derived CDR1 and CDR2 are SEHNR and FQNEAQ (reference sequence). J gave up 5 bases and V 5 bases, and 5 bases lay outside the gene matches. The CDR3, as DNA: TGTGCCAGCAGCCCGGGGACTAGCGGGAGTGACAATGAGCAGTTCTTC. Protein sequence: CASSPGTSGSDNEQFF.

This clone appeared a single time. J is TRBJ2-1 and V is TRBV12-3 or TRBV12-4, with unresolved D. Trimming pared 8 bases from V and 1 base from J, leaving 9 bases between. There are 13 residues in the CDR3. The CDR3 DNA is TGTGCCAGCCGTTACGGGTCCTACAATGAGCAGTTCTTC. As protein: CASRYGSYNEQFF.

The CDR3 DNA sequence: TGTGCCAGCTCAGTCGGTAGCGGCAACACCGGGGAGCTGTTTTTT. Residues: CASSVGSGNTGELFF. This chain uses TRBV18 with TRBJ2-2; weak D call: TRBD2 (6 bases). The ends were cut back, 5 bases at V and 2 bases at J, with 12 bases in the middle. The CDR3 runs to 15 residues. The germline gives CDR1 KGHSH, CDR2 LQKENI.

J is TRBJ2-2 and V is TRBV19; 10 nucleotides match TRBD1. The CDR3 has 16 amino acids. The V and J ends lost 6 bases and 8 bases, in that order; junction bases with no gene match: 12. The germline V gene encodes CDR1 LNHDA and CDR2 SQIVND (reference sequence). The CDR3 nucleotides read TGTGCCAGTAGCTTCACCGGGACAGGGGACGCGGGGGAGCTGTTTTTT. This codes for CASSFTGTGDAGELFF.

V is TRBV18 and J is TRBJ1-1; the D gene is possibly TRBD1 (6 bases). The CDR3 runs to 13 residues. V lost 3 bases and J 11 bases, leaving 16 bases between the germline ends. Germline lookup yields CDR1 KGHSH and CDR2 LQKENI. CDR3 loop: CASSPEQGLAAFF. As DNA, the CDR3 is TGTGCCAGCTCACCTGAACAGGGTTTAGCGGCTTTCTTT.